The 10 T cell receptor beta chains presented below share a single source sample, sequenced in a study of sequential checkpoint blockade in melanoma. Sample treatment: randomized to nivolumab then ipilimumab (arm A) or the reverse (arm B). The repertoire was sequenced with immunoSEQ multiplex PCR; TCRdb's copy has only in-frame clones and lacks some. The data hold about 7,700 clones, with 50% to 75% observed a single time. The starting material was CD8+ T cells sorted from blood (inferred from file names), obtained from a patient given nivolumab and ipilimumab in sequence. The receptor set was obtained from a human donor with melanoma.

This chain connects TRBV9 to TRBJ1-5, with 9 bases aligning to TRBD1. The CDR3 covers 21 residues. Per germline, CDR1 SGDLS and CDR2 YYNGEE. Trimming at V came to 4 bases and at J to 0 bases, leaving 20 bases not matched to a gene. This chain's CDR3 is CASSPRNDRGWNFYSNQPQHF. The CDR3 coding sequence is TGTGCCAGCAGCCCACGTAACGACAGGGGGTGGAATTTCTATAGCAATCAGCCCCAGCATTTT.

The rearrangement joins TRBV9 to TRBJ2-7; TRBD2 might be the D (5 bases). The V gene lost 4 bases and the J gene lost 5 bases, with 22 bases spanning the gap. Germline CDR1 SGDLS, CDR2 YYNGEE. This CDR3 region has 16 residues. CDR3 in amino acids: CASSSPGGMETHEQYF. The CDR3 DNA is TGTGCCAGCAGCTCCCCAGGAGGCATGGAGACCCACGAGCAGTACTTC. The whole variable domain, remainder taken from reference TRBV9 and TRBJ2-7, is DSGVTQTPKHLITATGQRVTLRCSPRSGDLSVYWYQQSLDQGLQFLIQYYNGEERAKGNILERFSAQQFPDLHSELNLSSLELGDSALYFCASSSPGGMETHEQYFGPGTRLTVT.

The J gene is TRBJ2-5, the V gene TRBV18, with 9 bases aligning to TRBD1. CDR3 length: 16 amino acids. Looked up from germline, CDR1 is KGHSH and CDR2 is LQKENI. V gave up 3 bases and J gave up 11 bases; unmatched junction bases: 16. The CDR3 sequence: CASSPKDHRGRVGQYF. CDR3 sequence (DNA): TGTGCCAGCTCACCGAAAGATCACAGGGGGCGCGTAGGGCAGTACTTC.

The rearrangement joins TRBV19 to TRBJ2-5; 8 bases agree with TRBD1. The DNA matches TRBJ2-7 better at its end, which makes the J call doubtful. In germline, CDR1 is LNHDA, CDR2 SQIVND (reference sequence). There are 15 residues in the CDR3. The CDR3 region is CASSPGTGPTYEQYF. CDR3 sequence (DNA): TGTGCCAGTAGTCCCGGGACAGGACCGACTTACGAGCAGTACTTC.

V is TRBV29-1 and J is TRBJ1-1, with 8 bases that match TRBD1. In germline, CDR1 is SQVTM, CDR2 ANQGSEA. The CDR3 spans 12 residues. V lost 7 bases and J lost 2; bases outside the gene matches: 3. CDR3 amino acids: CSAGTGNTEAFF. The CDR3 DNA sequence: TGCAGCGCCGGGACAGGTAACACTGAAGCTTTCTTT.

The V gene is TRBV27, the J gene TRBJ2-3, with D perhaps matching TRBD1 (6 bases). The CDR3 is 13 amino acids. Germline-derived CDR1 and CDR2 are MNHEY and SMNVEV (reference sequence). Trimming removed 5 bases from V and 5 bases from J, with 11 bases in between. This chain's CDR3 is CASSRQDLDTQYF. The CDR3, as DNA: TGTGCCAGCAGTCGACAGGACCTAGATACGCAGTATTTT.

The J gene is TRBJ1-2, the V gene TRBV7-2; the match to TRBD1 covers 10 bases. The ends lost 5 bases at V and 4 bases at J; junction bases unmatched: 7. Germline CDR1 is SGHTA and CDR2 is FQGNSA. This CDR3 has 15 residues. The CDR3 DNA is TGTGCCAGCAGCCTCACCAGGACAGGGGGCTATGGCTACACCTTC. This encodes CASSLTRTGGYGYTF.

V gene TRBV7-9 combines with J gene TRBJ2-7, with a tentative D call TRBD1 (7 bases). V was shortened by 5 bases and J by 0 bases, with 11 bases between the two germline ends. CDR1 and CDR2 (germline): SEHNR, FQNEAQ (reference sequence). This CDR3 comprises 14 residues. The CDR3 is CASSGQGGSYEQYF. In nucleotides, the CDR3 is TGTGCCAGCAGCGGGCAGGGGGGCTCCTACGAGCAGTACTTC. The entire variable domain, with the rest obtained from reference TRBV7-9 and TRBJ2-7, is as follows: DTGVSQNPRHKITKRGQNVTFRCDPISEHNRLYWYRQTLGQGPEFLTYFQNEAQLEKSRLLSDRFSAERPKGSFSTLEIQRTEQGDSAMYLCASSGQGGSYEQYFGPGTRLTVT.

By sample fraction, this clone is medium-sized (0.01 to 0.1%). The genes are TRBV19 and TRBJ2-1, with no clear D. V lost 1 base and J 9 bases, leaving 10 bases between the germline ends. CDR1 LNHDA and CDR2 SQIVND come from the germline V gene (reference sequence). The CDR3 runs to 13 residues. CDR3 amino acids: CASSIAAPGEQFF. As DNA, the CDR3 is TGTGCCAGTAGTATAGCGGCTCCGGGTGAGCAGTTCTTC.

The rearrangement links TRBV7-8 to TRBJ1-5; 7 bases line up with TRBD1. Unmatched junction bases numbered 7, after V lost 4 bases and J lost 4 bases. Germline V lookup: CDR1 SGHVS, CDR2 FQNEAQ. The CDR3 spans 15 residues. This CDR3 is CASSYDRVSNQPQHF. DNA of the CDR3: TGTGCCAGCAGCTATGACAGGGTATCAAATCAGCCCCAGCATTTT. Full variable domain (remainder filled in from reference TRBV7-8 and TRBJ1-5): GAGVSQSPRYKVAKRGQDVALRCDPISGHVSLFWYQQALGQGPEFLTYFQNEAQLDKSGLPSDRFFAERPEGSVSTLKIQRTQQEDSAVYLCASSYDRVSNQPQHFGDGTRLSIL.